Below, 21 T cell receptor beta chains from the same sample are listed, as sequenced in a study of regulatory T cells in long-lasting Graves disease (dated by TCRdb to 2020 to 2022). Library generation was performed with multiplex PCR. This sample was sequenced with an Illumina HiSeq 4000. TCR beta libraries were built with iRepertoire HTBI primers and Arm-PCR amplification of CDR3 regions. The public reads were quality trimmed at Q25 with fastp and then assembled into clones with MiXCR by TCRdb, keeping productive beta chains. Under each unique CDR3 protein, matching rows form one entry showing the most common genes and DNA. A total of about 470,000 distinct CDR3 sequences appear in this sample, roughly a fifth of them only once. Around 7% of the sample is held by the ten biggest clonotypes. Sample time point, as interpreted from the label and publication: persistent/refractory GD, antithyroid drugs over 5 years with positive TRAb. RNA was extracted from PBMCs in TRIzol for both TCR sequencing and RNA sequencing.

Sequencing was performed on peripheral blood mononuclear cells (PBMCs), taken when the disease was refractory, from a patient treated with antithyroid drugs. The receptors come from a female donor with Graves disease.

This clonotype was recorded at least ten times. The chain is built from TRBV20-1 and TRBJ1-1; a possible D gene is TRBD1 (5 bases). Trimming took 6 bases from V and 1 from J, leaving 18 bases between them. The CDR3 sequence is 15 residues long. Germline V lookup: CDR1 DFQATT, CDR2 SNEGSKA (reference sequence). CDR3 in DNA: TGCAGTGCAATTTCGGGACGCTCCGCGAACACTGAAGCTTTCTTT. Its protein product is CSAISGRSANTEAFF.

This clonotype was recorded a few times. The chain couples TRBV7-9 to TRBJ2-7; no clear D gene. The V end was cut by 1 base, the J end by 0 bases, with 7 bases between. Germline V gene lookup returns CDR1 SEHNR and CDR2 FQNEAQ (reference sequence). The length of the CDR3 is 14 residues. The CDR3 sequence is CASSLGISSYEQYF. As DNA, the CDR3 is TGTGCCAGCAGCTTAGGCATTTCCTCCTACGAGCAGTACTTC.

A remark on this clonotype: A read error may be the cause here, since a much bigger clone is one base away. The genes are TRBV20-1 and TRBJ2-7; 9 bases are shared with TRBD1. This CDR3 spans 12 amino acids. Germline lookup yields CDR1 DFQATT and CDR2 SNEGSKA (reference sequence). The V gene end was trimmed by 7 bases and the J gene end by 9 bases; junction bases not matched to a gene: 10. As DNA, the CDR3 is TGCAGTGGGAGACAGGGGGTAAACGGGCAGTACTTC. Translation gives CSGRQGVNGQYF.

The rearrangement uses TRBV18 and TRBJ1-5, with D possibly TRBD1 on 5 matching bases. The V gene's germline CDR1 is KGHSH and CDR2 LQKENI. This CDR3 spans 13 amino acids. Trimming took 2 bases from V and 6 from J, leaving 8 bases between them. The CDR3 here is CASSPEGVQPQHF. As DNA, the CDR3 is TGTGCCAGCTCACCAGAAGGGGTTCAGCCCCAGCATTTT.

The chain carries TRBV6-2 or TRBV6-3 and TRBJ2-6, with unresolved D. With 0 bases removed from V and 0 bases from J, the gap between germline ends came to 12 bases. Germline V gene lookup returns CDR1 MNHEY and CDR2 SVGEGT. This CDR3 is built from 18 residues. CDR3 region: CASSYSKGGISGANVLTF. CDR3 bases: TGTGCCAGCAGTTACTCGAAAGGCGGCATCTCTGGGGCCAACGTCCTGACTTTC.

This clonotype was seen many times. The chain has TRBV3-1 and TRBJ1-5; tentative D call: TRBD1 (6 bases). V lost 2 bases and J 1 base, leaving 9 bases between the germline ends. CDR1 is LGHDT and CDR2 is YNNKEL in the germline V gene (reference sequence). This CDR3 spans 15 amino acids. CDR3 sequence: CASSQQGISNQPQHF. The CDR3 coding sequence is TGTGCCAGCAGCCAACAGGGGATCAGCAATCAGCCCCAGCATTTT.

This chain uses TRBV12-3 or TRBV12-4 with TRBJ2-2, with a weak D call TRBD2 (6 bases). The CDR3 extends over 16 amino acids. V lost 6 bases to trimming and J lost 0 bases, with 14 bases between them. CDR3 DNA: TGTGCCAGCAGCTCAAGGGGACTCGCGAACACCGGGGAGCTGTTTTTT. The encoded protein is CASSSRGLANTGELFF.

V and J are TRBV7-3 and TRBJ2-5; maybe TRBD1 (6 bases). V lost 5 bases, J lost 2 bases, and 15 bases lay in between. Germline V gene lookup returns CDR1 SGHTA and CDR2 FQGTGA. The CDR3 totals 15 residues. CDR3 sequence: CASSLQGGQQETQYF. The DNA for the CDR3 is TGTGCCAGCAGCCTTCAAGGAGGACAGCAAGAGACCCAGTACTTC.

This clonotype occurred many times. This CDR3 reads CSVVAVSNYGYTF. The CDR3 nucleotides are TGCAGCGTTGTGGCCGTTTCGAACTATGGCTACACCTTC. V usage is TRBV29-1 and J usage is TRBJ1-2; D gene unclear. Germline CDR1 SQVTM, CDR2 ANQGSEA. The CDR3 has 13 amino acids. V gave up 4 bases and J gave up 2 bases, with 11 bases separating them.

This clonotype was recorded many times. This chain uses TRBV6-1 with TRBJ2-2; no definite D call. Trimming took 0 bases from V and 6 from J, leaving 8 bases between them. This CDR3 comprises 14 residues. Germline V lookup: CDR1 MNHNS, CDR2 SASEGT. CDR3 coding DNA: TGTGCCAGCAGTGAAGCTGGTGCGGCCGGGGAGCTGTTTTTT. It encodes CASSEAGAAGELFF.

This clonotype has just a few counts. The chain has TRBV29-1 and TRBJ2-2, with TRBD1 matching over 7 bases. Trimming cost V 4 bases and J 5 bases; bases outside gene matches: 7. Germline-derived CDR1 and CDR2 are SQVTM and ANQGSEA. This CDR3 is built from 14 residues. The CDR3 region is CSVGRDRLTGELFF. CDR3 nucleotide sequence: TGCAGCGTTGGACGGGACAGACTTACCGGGGAGCTGTTTTTT.

Written as DNA, the CDR3 is TGTGCCAGCAGCCAGGGGGCGCGAGGGACCGGGGAGCTGTTTTTT. Protein: CASSQGARGTGELFF. J is TRBJ2-2 and V is TRBV7-9; TRBD1 agrees at 8 bases. Unmatched junction bases numbered 7, after V lost 5 bases and J lost 5 bases. Per the germline V gene, CDR1 is SEHNR and CDR2 is FQNEAQ (reference sequence). The length of the CDR3 is 15 residues. Based on the CDR3 plus reference TRBV7-9 and TRBJ2-2, the full variable domain is DTGVSQNPRHKITKRGQNVTFRCDPISEHNRLYWYRQTLGQGPEFLTYFQNEAQLEKSRLLSDRFSAERPKGSFSTLEIQRTEQGDSAMYLCASSQGARGTGELFFGEGSRLTVL.

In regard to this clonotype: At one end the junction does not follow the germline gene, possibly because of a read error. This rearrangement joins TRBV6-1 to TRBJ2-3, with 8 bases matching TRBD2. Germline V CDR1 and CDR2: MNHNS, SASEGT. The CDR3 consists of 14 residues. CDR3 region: CASSEAGARDTQYF. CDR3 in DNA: TGTGCCAGCAGCGAAGCGGGGGCGAGAGATACGCAGTATTTT.

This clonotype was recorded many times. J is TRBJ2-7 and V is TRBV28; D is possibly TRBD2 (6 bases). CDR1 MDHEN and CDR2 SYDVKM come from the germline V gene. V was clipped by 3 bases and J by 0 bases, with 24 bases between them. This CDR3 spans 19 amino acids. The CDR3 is CASSFLGRGMGGVSYEQYF. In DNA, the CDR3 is TGTGCCAGCAGTTTCCTCGGGCGGGGAATGGGAGGTGTCTCCTACGAGCAGTACTTC.

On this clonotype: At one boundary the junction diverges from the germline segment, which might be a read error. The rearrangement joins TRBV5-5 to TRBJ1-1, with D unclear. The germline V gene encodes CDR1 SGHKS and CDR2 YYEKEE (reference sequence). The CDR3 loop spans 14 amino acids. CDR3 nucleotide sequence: TGCGCCAGCAGCCGACAAATATCGGGCACTGAAGCTTTCTTT. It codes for CASSRQISGTEAFF.

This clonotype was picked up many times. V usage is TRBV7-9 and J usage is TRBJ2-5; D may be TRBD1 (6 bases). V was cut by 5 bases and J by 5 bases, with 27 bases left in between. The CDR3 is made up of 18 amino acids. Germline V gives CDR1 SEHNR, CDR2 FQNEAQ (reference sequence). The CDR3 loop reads CASSPWGRLSRAWETQYF. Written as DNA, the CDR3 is TGTGCCAGCAGCCCCTGGGGGCGTCTTTCCCGGGCGTGGGAGACCCAGTACTTC.

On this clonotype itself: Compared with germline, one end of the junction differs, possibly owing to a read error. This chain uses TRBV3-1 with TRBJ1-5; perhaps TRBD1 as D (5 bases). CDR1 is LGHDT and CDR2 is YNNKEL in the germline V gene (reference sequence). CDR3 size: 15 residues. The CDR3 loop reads CASGQTGDSNQPQHF. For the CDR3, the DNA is TGTGCCAGCGGCCAAACAGGAGATAGCAATCAGCCCCAGCATTTT.

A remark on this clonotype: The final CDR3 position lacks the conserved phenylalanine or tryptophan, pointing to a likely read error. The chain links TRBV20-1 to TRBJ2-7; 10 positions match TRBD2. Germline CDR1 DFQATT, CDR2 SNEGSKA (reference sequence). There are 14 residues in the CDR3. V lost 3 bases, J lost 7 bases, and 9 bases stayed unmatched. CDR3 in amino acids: CSARDQREGFEQYL. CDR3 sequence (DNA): TGCAGTGCTAGGGATCAGCGGGAGGGCTTTGAGCAGTACCTC.

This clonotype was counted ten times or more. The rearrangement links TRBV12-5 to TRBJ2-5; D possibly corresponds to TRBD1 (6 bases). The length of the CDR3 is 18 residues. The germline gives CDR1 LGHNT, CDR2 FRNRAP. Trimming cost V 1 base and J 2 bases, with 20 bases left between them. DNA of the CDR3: TGTGCTAGTGGTTTGGCCGCTGAACCAGGGGCCTCTCAAGAGACCCAGTACTTC. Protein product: CASGLAAEPGASQETQYF.

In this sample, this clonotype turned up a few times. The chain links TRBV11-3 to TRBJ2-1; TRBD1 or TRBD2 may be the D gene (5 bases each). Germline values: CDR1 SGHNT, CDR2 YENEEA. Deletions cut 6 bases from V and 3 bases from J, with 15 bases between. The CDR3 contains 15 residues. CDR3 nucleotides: TGTGCCAGCAGTCCCGAGAGGGGCGGCTACAATGAGCAGTTCTTC. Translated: CASSPERGGYNEQFF.

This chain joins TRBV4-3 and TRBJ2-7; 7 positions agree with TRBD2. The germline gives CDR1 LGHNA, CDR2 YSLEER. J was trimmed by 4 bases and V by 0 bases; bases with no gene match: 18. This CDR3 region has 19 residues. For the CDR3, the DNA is TGCGCCAGCAGCCAAGAGTACCTAATGGGACCGGGGGGAGAGTACGAGCAGTACTTC. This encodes CASSQEYLMGPGGEYEQYF.